These T cell receptor beta chains were read from a single sample in a study of T cell repertoires in aging, cancer and after chemotherapy. TCRdb independently ran MiXCR on the multiplex PCR reads; one entry per CDR3 protein. The data contain 9,100 or so distinct CDR3 sequences, around a quarter of them singletons. The specimen was blood. The source is a human donor with a blood cancer. Both conserved end residues are trimmed from each CDR3. The order of the fields is V gene, clone size, J gene, CDR3 length, CDR3 protein. A clone size is listed for some rows: how often the clone was seen (once, few, many), or a class if it is expanded.

v_gene: TRBV27
abundance: NA
j_gene: TRBJ1-1
len: 18
CDR3aa: ASSLKVPGQGLGGNTEAF

v_gene: TRBV27
abundance: medium-sized
j_gene: TRBJ2-1
len: 14
CDR3aa: ASSLSGGSSYNEQF

v_gene: TRBV28
abundance: NA
j_gene: TRBJ2-6
len: 13
CDR3aa: ASRAGEAGANVLT

v_gene: TRBV6-5
abundance: medium-sized
j_gene: TRBJ2-1
len: 12
CDR3aa: ASSYRGGRNEQF

v_gene: TRBV28
abundance: NA
j_gene: TRBJ2-1
len: 12
CDR3aa: ASSLLGSHNEQF

v_gene: TRBV29-1
abundance: medium-sized
j_gene: TRBJ2-1
len: 11
CDR3aa: SVGGRFYNEQF

v_gene: TRBV14
abundance: NA
j_gene: TRBJ2-7
len: 13
CDR3aa: ASSQGILSAYEQY

v_gene: TRBV6-5
abundance: medium-sized
j_gene: TRBJ2-1
len: 10
CDR3aa: ASSFEGDEQF

v_gene: TRBV6-2/TRBV6-3
abundance: many
j_gene: TRBJ1-1
len: 9
CDR3aa: ASSGGLSAV

v_gene: TRBV12-3/TRBV12-4
abundance: medium-sized
j_gene: TRBJ2-2
len: 9
CDR3aa: ASTYIGELF

v_gene: TRBV6-2/TRBV6-3
abundance: medium-sized
j_gene: TRBJ2-1
len: 13
CDR3aa: ASSYGTGGWYEQF

v_gene: TRBV5-1
abundance: NA
j_gene: TRBJ2-1
len: 13
CDR3aa: ASSLEYQGAYEQF

v_gene: TRBV10-3
abundance: NA
j_gene: TRBJ1-5
len: 17
CDR3aa: AISEAGKGAGTGNQPQH

v_gene: TRBV6-4
abundance: few
j_gene: TRBJ1-3
len: 11
CDR3aa: ASSRPRRNTIY

v_gene: TRBV4-3
abundance: few
j_gene: TRBJ2-7
len: 14
CDR3aa: ASSRFEGDSSYEQY

v_gene: TRBV6-5
abundance: medium-sized
j_gene: TRBJ1-2
len: 12
CDR3aa: ASSYSDRNYGYT

v_gene: TRBV7-2
abundance: NA
j_gene: TRBJ2-5
len: 13
CDR3aa: ASSTGLAGVETQY

v_gene: TRBV10-3
abundance: NA
j_gene: TRBJ2-7
len: 14
CDR3aa: AISERGGVAADEQY

v_gene: TRBV27
abundance: medium-sized
j_gene: TRBJ2-3
len: 14
CDR3aa: ASAPFGGRFTDTQY

v_gene: TRBV6-2/TRBV6-3
abundance: medium-sized
j_gene: TRBJ1-2
len: 13
CDR3aa: ASSYSRGWGAGYT

v_gene: TRBV29-1
abundance: medium-sized
j_gene: TRBJ2-7
len: 11
CDR3aa: SVVLGTNDEQY

v_gene: TRBV5-5
abundance: NA
j_gene: TRBJ2-1
len: 14
CDR3aa: ASSRDRGSSYNEQF

v_gene: TRBV19
abundance: medium-sized
j_gene: TRBJ2-2
len: 13
CDR3aa: ASSTLDGNTGELF

v_gene: TRBV28
abundance: NA
j_gene: TRBJ2-7
len: 14
CDR3aa: ASSPPTEYHSYEQY

v_gene: TRBV6-6
abundance: medium-sized
j_gene: TRBJ1-1
len: 9
CDR3aa: ASSYDTEAF

v_gene: TRBV5-5
abundance: medium-sized
j_gene: TRBJ1-6
len: 13
CDR3aa: ASSLYGTLNSPLH

v_gene: TRBV20-1
abundance: NA
j_gene: TRBJ2-1
len: 14
CDR3aa: SARGNSGRLRNEQF

v_gene: TRBV6-6
abundance: NA
j_gene: TRBJ1-3
len: 15
CDR3aa: ASSYKEGLSSGNTIY

v_gene: TRBV20-1
abundance: few
j_gene: TRBJ2-7
len: 13
CDR3aa: SARDESAVLHEQY

v_gene: TRBV12-5
abundance: NA
j_gene: TRBJ1-3
len: 12
CDR3aa: ASSEGASGNTIY

v_gene: TRBV4-3
abundance: few
j_gene: TRBJ2-7
len: 11
CDR3aa: ASSQDAGYEQY

v_gene: TRBV6-5
abundance: medium-sized
j_gene: TRBJ1-2
len: 12
CDR3aa: ASSYGWGSYGYT

v_gene: TRBV7-2
abundance: NA
j_gene: TRBJ2-1
len: 14
CDR3aa: ASSLGLAGSYNEQF

v_gene: TRBV15
abundance: NA
j_gene: TRBJ1-1
len: 12
CDR3aa: ATSRGGMNTEAF

v_gene: TRBV27
abundance: medium-sized
j_gene: TRBJ2-2
len: 10
CDR3aa: ASSLSAGELF

v_gene: TRBV6-5
abundance: medium-sized
j_gene: TRBJ1-6
len: 16
CDR3aa: ASSYSSGASSYNSPLH

v_gene: TRBV11-1
abundance: NA
j_gene: TRBJ2-1
len: 15
CDR3aa: ASSLDAAGVAVGEQF

v_gene: TRBV10-3
abundance: few
j_gene: TRBJ1-1
len: 11
CDR3aa: AIRSTGDLEAF

v_gene: TRBV19
abundance: medium-sized
j_gene: TRBJ1-2
len: 13
CDR3aa: ASSPLGTGGYGYT

v_gene: TRBV4-2
abundance: NA
j_gene: TRBJ2-5
len: 17
CDR3aa: ASSQGLGSSVVLQETQY

v_gene: TRBV14
abundance: few
j_gene: TRBJ1-3
len: 13
CDR3aa: ASSGQAYSGNTIY

v_gene: TRBV4-3
abundance: NA
j_gene: TRBJ2-3
len: 14
CDR3aa: ASSQTSGTGSDTQY

v_gene: TRBV7-2
abundance: few
j_gene: TRBJ2-3
len: 14
CDR3aa: ASSFGLVFPRDTQY

v_gene: TRBV6-2/TRBV6-3
abundance: few
j_gene: TRBJ1-5
len: 13
CDR3aa: ASSYSTMSTQPQH